The 17 T cell receptor beta chains reported below all come from one sample, sequenced in a study of T cells in tuberculosis (dated by TCRdb to the late 2010s). The method behind the library was the immunoSEQ multiplex PCR assay. TCRdb holds this immuneACCESS table with in-frame rearrangements only. Some clones are missing; in checked studies, unresolved V genes explain under half, and the rest has no known cause. In this sample the table shows tens of thousands of clones, about 95% of which occur a single time. The ten top clones hold less than 9.5% of the sample. The sequenced sample was PBMCs. The receptors were gathered from a donor aged 10 to 29 with latent tuberculosis or without tuberculosis infection.

The chain has TRBV12-5 and TRBJ2-7; TRBD2 might be the D (5 bases). The V gene's germline CDR1 is LGHNT and CDR2 FRNRAP. CDR3 size: 12 residues. The CDR3 DNA sequence: TGTGGCCCCCGGGCTCCAACGGGGGAGCAGTACTTC. This encodes CGPRAPTGEQYF. Drawing the rest from reference TRBV12-5 and TRBJ2-7, the complete variable domain is DARVTQTPRHKVTEMGQEVTMRCQPILGHNTVFWYRQTMMQGLELLAYFRNRAPLDDSGMPKDRFSAEMPDATLATLKIQPSEPRDSAVYFCGPRAPTGEQYFGPGTRLTVT.

V is TRBV7-2 and J is TRBJ1-6; no firm D call. Trimming stripped 1 base from V and 5 bases from J, with 9 bases between. The CDR3 has 15 residues. In germline, CDR1 is SGHTA, CDR2 FQGNSA. The CDR3 region has the DNA TGTGCCAGCAGCTTAGGGCGGGGAGATAATTCACCCCTCCACTTT. This sequence encodes CASSLGRGDNSPLHF.

The chain carries TRBV5-1 and TRBJ2-2; D gene uncertain. The germline V gene has CDR1 SGHRS and CDR2 YFSETQ. V lost 1 base to trimming and J lost 7 bases, with 8 bases between them. This CDR3 is 13 amino acids long. In nucleotides, the CDR3 is TGCGCCAGCAGCTTGAGTAGTGGCGGGGAGCTGTTTTTT. Amino acid sequence: CASSLSSGGELFF.

This chain links TRBV4-1 with TRBJ2-5; D remains ambiguous. CDR1 MGHRA and CDR2 YSYEKL come from the germline V gene. V shed 4 bases and J shed 12 bases, with 18 bases lying between them. CDR3 length equals 13 residues. CDR3 DNA: TGCGCCAGCAGCCCCCGAATAGGCGGTCAGAAGTACTTC. This gives the protein CASSPRIGGQKYF.

Turning to this clone: A junction end diverges from the germline sequence, so it may reflect a read error. The chain carries TRBV6-1 and TRBJ1-2, with D hard to call. This CDR3 has 13 residues. The germline gives CDR1 MNHNS, CDR2 SASEGT. The CDR3 loop reads CASSESGWARTDF. The CDR3 nucleotides read TGTGCCAGCAGTGAATCTGGGTGGGCGCGAACCGACTTC.

The chain recombines TRBV29-1 with TRBJ1-1; D not certain. CDR1 is SQVTM and CDR2 is ANQGSEA in the germline V gene. The CDR3 length is 12 residues. Trimming cost V 1 base and J 5 bases, with 8 bases left between them. The CDR3 reads CSVEALRTEAFF. CDR3 in DNA: TGCAGCGTTGAAGCGTTGAGGACTGAAGCTTTCTTT. Looking up the rest from reference TRBV29-1 and TRBJ1-1 gives the full variable domain: SAVISQKPSRDICQRGTSLTIQCQVDSQVTMMFWYRQQPGQSLTLIATANQGSEATYESGFVIDKFPISRPNLTFSTLTVSNMSPEDSSIYLCSVEALRTEAFFGQGTRLTVV.

This sequence joins TRBV5-1 and TRBJ2-1; TRBD2 might be the D (5 bases). Trimming removed 4 bases from V and 6 bases from J, with 20 bases in between. Germline V gene data show CDR1 as SGHRS and CDR2 as YFSETQ. The CDR3 runs 16 residues. CDR3 loop: CASSKEDDRPSNEQFF. The CDR3 coding sequence is TGCGCCAGCAGCAAGGAGGACGATCGACCTTCCAATGAGCAGTTCTTC.

The rearrangement uses TRBV7-2 and TRBJ2-1; 9 bases map to TRBD2. The V and J ends lost 2 bases and 0 bases, in that order; junction bases with no gene match: 5. CDR3 size: 17 residues. Germline CDR1 and CDR2: SGHTA and FQGNSA. The CDR3: CASSLWTSVSSYNEQFF. CDR3 sequence (DNA): TGTGCCAGCAGCTTATGGACTAGCGTAAGCTCCTACAATGAGCAGTTCTTC.

This clone was seen once. The chain joins TRBV7-9 to TRBJ1-1, with D perhaps matching TRBD1 (5 bases). Germline CDR1 reads SEHNR; CDR2 reads FQNEAQ (reference sequence). The CDR3 extends over 15 amino acids. V shed 5 bases and J shed 4 bases, with 17 bases lying between them. CDR3 region: CASSAHEGVGTEAFF. The CDR3 nucleotides read TGTGCCAGCAGCGCACACGAAGGGGTTGGCACTGAAGCTTTCTTT.

The chain combines TRBV2 with TRBJ2-5, with no clear D. This CDR3 has 13 amino acids. CDR1 is SNHLY, CDR2 FYNNEI, per germline. Trimming cost V 2 bases and J 4 bases, with 8 bases left between them. In nucleotides, the CDR3 is TGTGCCAGCAGTGAAAATCTGAGAGAGACCCAGTACTTC. Encoded protein: CASSENLRETQYF.

The V and J genes are TRBV6-5 and TRBJ2-3; D is ambiguous. CDR1 MNHEY and CDR2 SVGAGI come from the germline V gene. V was pared by 6 bases and J by 5 bases, with 6 bases between. The CDR3 has 11 residues. Here the CDR3 DNA reads TGTGCCAGCAGCCAACTAGATACGCAGTATTTT. Its protein product is CASSQLDTQYF.

V is TRBV5-1 and J is TRBJ2-1; the match to TRBD2 covers 11 bases. The V and J ends lost 6 bases and 2 bases, in that order; junction bases with no gene match: 7. This CDR3 region has 16 residues. Germline-derived CDR1 and CDR2 are SGHRS and YFSETQ. The CDR3 region has the DNA TGCGCCAGCACCAGACTAGCGGGAAGTACCTACAATGAGCAGTTCTTC. Translated, it gives CASTRLAGSTYNEQFF.

Concerning this clone: A read error may produce the germline difference seen at one junction end. The chain joins TRBV19 to TRBJ1-4, with 8 bases identical to TRBD1. Per the germline V gene, CDR1 is LNHDA and CDR2 is SQIVND (reference sequence). The CDR3 runs to 14 residues. CDR3 in DNA: TGTGCCAGTAGTCCTCAGGGGGCTAACGAAAAACTGTTTTTT. This gives the protein CASSPQGANEKLFF.

This chain joins TRBV7-2 and TRBJ2-1; D may be TRBD2 (6 bases). Germline values: CDR1 SGHTA, CDR2 FQGNSA. Between the trimmed V and J ends, which lost 2 bases and 6 bases, there was a span of 11 bases. CDR3 length: 14 residues. The CDR3 sequence is CASSLRETPNEQFF. The CDR3 coding sequence is TGTGCCAGCAGCTTACGGGAGACCCCCAATGAGCAGTTCTTC. The complete variable domain, with remaining parts taken from reference TRBV7-2 and TRBJ2-1, reads GAGVSQSPSNKVTEKGKDVELRCDPISGHTALYWYRQSLGQGLEFLIYFQGNSAPDKSGLPSDRFSAERTGGSVSTLTIQRTQQEDSAVYLCASSLRETPNEQFFGPGTRLTVL.

The rearrangement uses TRBV7-9 and TRBJ1-5; TRBD1 matches at 8 bases. This CDR3 is built from 16 residues. With 4 bases clipped from V and 6 bases from J, the junction kept 11 bases outside the gene matches. CDR1 and CDR2 (germline): SEHNR, FQNEAQ (reference sequence). The CDR3 DNA reads as TGTGCCAGCAGCTCCGTCCAGGGGGCGCAAGGTCAGCCCCAGCATTTT. This gives the protein CASSSVQGAQGQPQHF.

The V and J genes are TRBV5-6 and TRBJ2-2; 7 nucleotides line up with TRBD1. CDR3 length: 14 amino acids. Germline values: CDR1 SGHDT, CDR2 YYEEEE. J lost 4 bases, V lost 2 bases, and 2 bases had no gene match. The CDR3 here is CASSLYRGTGELFF. The CDR3 DNA reads TGTGCCAGCAGCTTATACAGGGGCACCGGGGAGCTGTTTTTT.

The rearrangement uses TRBV19 and TRBJ2-3; 9 positions agree with TRBD1. The CDR3 is 15 residues long. Germline lookup yields CDR1 LNHDA and CDR2 SQIVND (reference sequence). The ends lost 3 bases at V and 4 bases at J; junction bases unmatched: 5. The CDR3 sequence: CASSIGTGPADTQYF. The CDR3 nucleotides are TGTGCCAGTAGTATTGGGACAGGGCCCGCAGATACGCAGTATTTT.